This T cell receptor beta chain originates from a study of siplizumab effects on memory and regulatory T cells (dated by TCRdb to about 2019). With regard to the full study: The study examined how the anti-CD2 antibody siplizumab affects alloreactive T-cell subsets in allogeneic mixed lymphocyte reactions built from human PBMCs.

From cysteine to phenylalanine, the CDR3 is 15 amino acids long. The kept DNA is CDR3 alone, 45 bases in frame from the first base. V is trimmed back by 5 bases and J by 5 bases, and the junction contains 8 bases that no gene match accounts for. The germline V gene supplies CDR1 MDHEN and CDR2 SYDVKM. Sorted unstimulated T cells, along with proliferating T cells recovered from mixed lymphocyte reactions, underwent TCRbeta CDR3 sequencing. Fresh whole blood from roughly ten HLA-typed healthy donors served as the source for isolating PBMCs. Libraries were constructed by the immunoSEQ multiplex PCR assay. About 10^5 TCR templates per sample were assayed by the deep sequencing platform. Genomic DNA extracted from sorted T cells was used for TCRbeta CDR3 sequencing. The original pipeline was this. The R programming language was used for clonal analysis of TCRbeta CDR3 data. Alloreactive CD4+ and CD8+ clones were identified by comparing unstimulated samples to CFSE-low samples taken after the reaction. Alloreactive CD4+ clones were assigned to regulatory or non-regulatory origin by matching sequences to sorted unstimulated Treg and non-Treg repertoires. The clones in this table, taken by TCRdb from immuneACCESS, are in-frame only. Not every clone is retained; where verified, under half of the shortfall comes from an unresolved V gene, and the cause of the rest is unknown. Clone size and the V and J calls come from that table; the DNA yielded D and trimming. A total of more than 45,000 clones appear in this sample, more than 85% of them only once. The ten largest make up roughly 38% of the sample.

This clone has just a few counts. The antigen this receptor binds is unknown. No base qualities exist here, and no much larger clone lies one base off it. The investigation overall reported the following: Sequences below about 10^-5 frequency were poorly captured, so only a minor fraction of alloreactive clones could be mapped to unstimulated subsets. Siplizumab significantly reduced the cumulative frequency of alloreactive sequences traceable to unstimulated CD4+ memory T cells. No functional confirmation was obtained for the suppressive function of proliferating Tregs from siplizumab cultures. Roughly 75-95% of proliferating CD4+ or CD8+ clones could not be assigned a naive or memory phenotype. In reactions with siplizumab, an average of approximately 70% of mappable alloreactive CD4+ clones were Treg-derived, compared with roughly 27% in control reactions. Unstimulated naive T cells appeared to be more diverse than memory T cells, and naive cells seemed to make a substantial contribution to the alloresponse.

The sequence is built from TRBV28 and TRBJ2-3; 9 middle bases align to TRBD1. This sequence originates from a human donor in good health. The source material was CD8+ T cells sorted from blood. The CDR3 has the sequence CASSPGTGSIDTQYF. The sequenced DNA: TGTGCCAGCAGTCCGGGGACAGGGAGTATAGATACGCAGTATTTT.